Listed here are 15 T cell receptor beta chains from one sample, sequenced in a study of control samples from healthy donors and cancer patients. Clones were read by immunoSEQ multiplex PCR, and TCRdb kept only the in-frame ones, dropping some. Altogether about 130,000 clones are present, about 93% being singletons, with the ten largest covering 13% to 15%. Sequencing used PBMCs. The receptors here all came from a man between 60 and 75 years old with colorectal cancer.

The V and J genes are TRBV30 and TRBJ2-1; 11 bases are a match to TRBD2. The V segment lost 2 bases and the J segment 2 bases; nucleotides outside the gene matches: 8. Germline V gene data show CDR1 as GTSNPN and CDR2 as SVGIG (reference sequence). The CDR3 runs 17 residues. Written as DNA, the CDR3 is TGTGCCTGGAGTTGGACTAGCGGGCGCCTAACCTACAATGAGCAGTTCTTC. Its protein product is CAWSWTSGRLTYNEQFF.

V gene TRBV30 combines with J gene TRBJ2-7; 7 bases are shared with TRBD1. The CDR3 runs to 15 residues. Germline V gives CDR1 GTSNPN, CDR2 SVGIG (reference sequence). V was pared by 5 bases and J by 2 bases, with 12 bases of the junction left unmatched. Here the CDR3 reads CAWGPVWGQTYEQYF. DNA for the CDR3: TGTGCCTGGGGCCCTGTTTGGGGACAGACCTACGAGCAGTACTTC.

V and J are TRBV7-2 and TRBJ2-7; the D call may be TRBD1 or TRBD2 (5 bases each). The CDR3 covers 14 residues. Germline V gene sequence: CDR1 SGHTA, CDR2 FQGNSA. The germline V and J ends were trimmed by 2 bases and 4 bases, with 12 bases remaining between them. CDR3 residues: CASSLHGAVYEQYF. The CDR3 DNA reads as TGTGCCAGCAGCTTACACGGGGCGGTGTACGAGCAGTACTTC. The whole variable domain, filled in from reference TRBV7-2 and TRBJ2-7, reads GAGVSQSPSNKVTEKGKDVELRCDPISGHTALYWYRQSLGQGLEFLIYFQGNSAPDKSGLPSDRFSAERTGGSVSTLTIQRTQQEDSAVYLCASSLHGAVYEQYFGPGTRLTVT.

The rearrangement joins TRBV4-2 to TRBJ1-4; no firm D call. The CDR3 spans 12 residues. Trimming shortened V by 1 base and J by 8 bases, and 5 bases separated the two germline ends. Looked up from germline, CDR1 is LGHNA and CDR2 is YNFKEQ. The CDR3 sequence is CASSQVGEKLFF. CDR3 coding DNA: TGTGCCAGCAGCCAAGTGGGGGAAAAACTGTTTTTT.

The rearrangement uses TRBV6-5 and TRBJ1-2; D gene ambiguous. Germline CDR1 MNHEY, CDR2 SVGAGI. The CDR3 loop spans 14 amino acids. Trimming left V 5 bases short and J 1 base short, with 11 bases between. This CDR3 is CASSTGEVNYGYTF. The CDR3 DNA follows: TGTGCCAGCAGTACTGGGGAGGTTAACTATGGCTACACCTTC.

CDR3 sequence (DNA): TGTGCCAGCAAGGGAAGCTACGAGCAGTACTTC. It is translated as CASKGSYEQYF. This rearrangement joins TRBV28 to TRBJ2-7; D remains unclear. From germline, CDR1 is MDHEN and CDR2 SYDVKM. The V gene lost 7 bases and the J gene lost 3 bases, with 7 bases spanning the gap. CDR3 length: 11 residues.

The chain is built from TRBV5-4 and TRBJ2-3; D could derive from TRBD1 or TRBD2 (6 bases each). From germline, CDR1 is SGHNT and CDR2 YYREEE (reference sequence). V was trimmed by 0 bases and J by 6 bases, leaving 11 bases between them. CDR3 length: 14 residues. The CDR3 protein is CASSLGGASDTQYF. The CDR3, as DNA: TGTGCCAGCAGCTTGGGGGGGGCCTCGGATACGCAGTATTTT.

This rearrangement joins TRBV25-1 to TRBJ1-3; D is uncertain. The germline gives CDR1 MGHDK, CDR2 SYGVNS. V was trimmed by 2 bases and J by 0 bases, leaving 5 bases between them. The CDR3 consists of 14 residues. The CDR3 protein is CASSEGFSGNTIYF. CDR3 coding DNA: TGTGCCAGCAGTGAAGGGTTCTCTGGAAACACCATATATTTT.

The chain couples TRBV3-1 (or the pseudogene TRBV3-2) to TRBJ2-3; D call uncertain. CDR3 size: 13 residues. Germline lookup yields CDR1 LGHDT and CDR2 YNNKEL (reference sequence). Trimming pared 4 bases from V and 0 bases from J, leaving 5 bases between. CDR3 sequence: CASSPLSTDTQYF. Written as DNA, the CDR3 is TGTGCCAGCAGCCCGCTTAGCACAGATACGCAGTATTTT.

V usage is TRBV6-1 and J usage is TRBJ1-1; D gene unclear. CDR3 length: 14 amino acids. Germline CDR1 is MNHNS and CDR2 is SASEGT. Deletions cut 0 bases from V and 0 bases from J, with 5 bases between. The CDR3 DNA follows: TGTGCCAGCAGTGAAGCCGTGATGAACACTGAAGCTTTCTTT. It encodes CASSEAVMNTEAFF.

The genes are TRBV27 and TRBJ1-4, with TRBD1 matching over 11 bases. CDR1 is MNHEY and CDR2 is SMNVEV in the germline V gene (reference sequence). This CDR3 spans 16 amino acids. Trimming cost V 5 bases and J 8 bases; bases outside gene matches: 10. CDR3 loop: CASSPGTGGLREKLFF. The CDR3 DNA is TGTGCCAGCAGTCCGGGGACAGGGGGACTTCGGGAAAAACTGTTTTTT.

The chain carries TRBV5-1 and TRBJ1-1; D might be TRBD1 (5 bases). Trimming pared 4 bases from V and 2 bases from J, leaving 15 bases between. Germline V gene sequence: CDR1 SGHRS, CDR2 YFSETQ. The CDR3 extends over 15 amino acids. The CDR3: CASSPRGGGNTEAFF. The CDR3 DNA is TGCGCCAGCAGCCCGAGGGGCGGGGGAAACACTGAAGCTTTCTTT.

The CDR3: CASSRGQGEKLFF. Written as DNA, the CDR3 is TGTGCCAGCAGTCGGGGACAGGGTGAAAAACTGTTTTTT. This rearrangement joins TRBV12-3 or TRBV12-4 to TRBJ1-4; TRBD1 matches at 9 bases. The CDR3 spans 13 residues. The ends lost 5 bases at V and 7 bases at J; junction bases unmatched: 2.

The V and J genes are TRBV6-6 and TRBJ1-6; D unclear. Germline CDR1 reads MNHNY; CDR2 reads SVGAGI (reference sequence). The CDR3 loop spans 14 amino acids. V gave up 10 bases and J gave up 10 bases, with 20 bases separating them. The DNA of the CDR3 is TGTGCCACACAAGGGTCCCCAGGAAGGTCACCCCTCCACTTT. Its protein product is CATQGSPGRSPLHF.

The chain recombines TRBV3-1 (or the pseudogene TRBV3-2) with TRBJ2-1; D remains ambiguous. Germline-derived CDR1 and CDR2 are LGHDT and YNNKEL (reference sequence). The CDR3 runs to 14 residues. The ends were cut back, 1 base at V and 7 bases at J, with 11 bases in the middle. This chain's CDR3 is CASSQAGESNEQFF. In DNA form, the CDR3 reads TGTGCCAGCAGCCAAGCTGGAGAGTCGAATGAGCAGTTCTTC.